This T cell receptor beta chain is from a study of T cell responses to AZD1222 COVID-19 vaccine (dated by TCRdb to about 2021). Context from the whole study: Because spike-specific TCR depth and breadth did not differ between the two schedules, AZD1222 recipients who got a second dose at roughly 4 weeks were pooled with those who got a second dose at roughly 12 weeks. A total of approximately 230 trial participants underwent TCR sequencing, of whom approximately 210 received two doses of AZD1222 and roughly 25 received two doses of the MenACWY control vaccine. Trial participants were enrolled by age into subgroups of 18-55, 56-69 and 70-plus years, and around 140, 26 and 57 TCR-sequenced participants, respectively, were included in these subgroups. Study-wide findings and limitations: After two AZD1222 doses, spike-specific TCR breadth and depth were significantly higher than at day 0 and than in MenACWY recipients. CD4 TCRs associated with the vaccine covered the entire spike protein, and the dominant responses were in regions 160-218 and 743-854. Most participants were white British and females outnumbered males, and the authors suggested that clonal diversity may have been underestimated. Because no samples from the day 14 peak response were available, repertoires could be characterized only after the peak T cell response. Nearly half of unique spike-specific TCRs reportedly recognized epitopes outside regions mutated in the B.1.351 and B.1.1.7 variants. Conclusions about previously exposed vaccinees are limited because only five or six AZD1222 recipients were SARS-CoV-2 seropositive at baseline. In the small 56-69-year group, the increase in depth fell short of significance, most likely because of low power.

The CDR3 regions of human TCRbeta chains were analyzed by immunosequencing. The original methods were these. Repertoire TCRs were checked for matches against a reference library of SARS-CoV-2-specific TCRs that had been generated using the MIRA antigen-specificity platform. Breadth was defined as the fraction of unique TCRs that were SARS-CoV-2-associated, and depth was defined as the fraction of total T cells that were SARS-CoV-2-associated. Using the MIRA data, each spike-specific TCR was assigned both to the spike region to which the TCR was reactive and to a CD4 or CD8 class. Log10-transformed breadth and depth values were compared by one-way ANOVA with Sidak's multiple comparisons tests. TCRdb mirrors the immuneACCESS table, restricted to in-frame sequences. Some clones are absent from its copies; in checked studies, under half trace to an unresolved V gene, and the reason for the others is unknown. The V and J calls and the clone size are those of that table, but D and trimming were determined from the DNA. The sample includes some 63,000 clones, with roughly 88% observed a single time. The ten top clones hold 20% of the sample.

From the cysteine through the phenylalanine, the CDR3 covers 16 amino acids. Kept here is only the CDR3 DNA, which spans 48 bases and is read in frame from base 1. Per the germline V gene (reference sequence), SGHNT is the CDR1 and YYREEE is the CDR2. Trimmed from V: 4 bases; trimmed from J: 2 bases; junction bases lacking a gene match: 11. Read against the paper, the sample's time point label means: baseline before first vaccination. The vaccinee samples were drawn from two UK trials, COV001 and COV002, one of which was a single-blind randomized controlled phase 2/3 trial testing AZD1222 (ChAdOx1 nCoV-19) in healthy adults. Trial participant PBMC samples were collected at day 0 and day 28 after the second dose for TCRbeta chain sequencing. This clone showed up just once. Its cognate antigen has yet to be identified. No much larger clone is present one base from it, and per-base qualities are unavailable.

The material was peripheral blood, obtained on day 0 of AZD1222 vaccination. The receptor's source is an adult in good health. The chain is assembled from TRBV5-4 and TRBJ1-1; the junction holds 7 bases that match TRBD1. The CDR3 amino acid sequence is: CASSLPGGLANTEAFF. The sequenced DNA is TGTGCCAGCAGCCTCCCAGGGGGGCTTGCTAACACTGAAGCTTTCTTT. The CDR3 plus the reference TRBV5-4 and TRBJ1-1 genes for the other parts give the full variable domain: ETGVTQSPTHLIKTRGQQVTLRCSSQSGHNTVSWYQQALGQGPQFIFQYYREEENGRGNFPPRFSGLQFPNYSSELNVNALELDDSALYLCASSLPGGLANTEAFFGQGTRLTVV.